This T cell receptor (beta chain) was sequenced during a study of T cells in Graves' hyperthyroidism and ophthalmopathy. Amplified regions were TCR beta CDR3 sequences from RNA transcripts. First-round RT-PCR with HTBI primers amplified the TCR CDR3 region. TCRdb reprocessed the multiplex PCR reads with MiXCR, giving one entry per CDR3 protein. The sample has a few hundred thousand distinct CDR3 sequences, about 18% seen once. This clonotype was seen many times. Germline lookup yields CDR1 SGDLS and CDR2 YYNGEE. The CDR3 has 15 residues. Deletions cut 3 bases from V and 2 bases from J, with 14 bases between.

Material for sequencing was blood. This sequence joins TRBV9 and TRBJ1-2; maybe TRBD1 (5 bases). The sequence was obtained from a woman aged 60-75 years with Graves' ophthalmopathy. The CDR3 reads CASSGWGVANYGYTF. The CDR3 DNA is TGTGCCAGCAGCGGGTGGGGGGTCGCAAACTATGGCTACACCTTC.